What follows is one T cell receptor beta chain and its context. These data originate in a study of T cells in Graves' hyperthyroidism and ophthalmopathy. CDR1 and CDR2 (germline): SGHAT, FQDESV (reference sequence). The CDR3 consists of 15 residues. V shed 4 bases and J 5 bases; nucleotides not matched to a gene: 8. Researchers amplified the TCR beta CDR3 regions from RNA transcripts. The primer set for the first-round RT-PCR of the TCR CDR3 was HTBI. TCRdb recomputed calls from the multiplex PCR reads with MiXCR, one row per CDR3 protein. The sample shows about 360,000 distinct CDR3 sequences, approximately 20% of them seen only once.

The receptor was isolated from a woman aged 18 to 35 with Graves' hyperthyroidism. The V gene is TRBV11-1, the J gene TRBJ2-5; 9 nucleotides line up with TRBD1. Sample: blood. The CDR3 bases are TGTGCCAGCAGCTCTGATGGGACAGGGCTGGAGACCCAGTACTTC. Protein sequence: CASSSDGTGLETQYF.